This T cell receptor beta chain was sequenced in a study of blood T cell repertoires in COVID-19. About the research overall: PBMCs, B-cell-depleted T cells, or T cells were the source of the cDNA or gDNA that made up the material.

This clone was recorded only once. The CDR3 length is 14 residues. The V gene's germline CDR1 is MNHEY and CDR2 SVGEGT. Trimming took 0 bases from V and 16 from J; bases not matched to a gene: 12. Per the authors' pipeline: By means of reference gene primer amplification, nucleated cell counts were estimated. The assay was immunoSEQ multiplex PCR, and TCRdb's table has in-frame clones only and misses some. D and trimming were read from the DNA, whereas the V and J calls and clone size are those reported in that table. Of approximately 350,000 clones listed, approximately 89% are singletons. The sequence was collected from a woman between 18 and 29 years old who had recovered from COVID-19. The source material was peripheral blood. The V call is TRBV6-2 or TRBV6-3, the J call TRBJ1-5, with TRBD1 matching over 7 bases. CDR3 in DNA: TGTGCCAGCAGTTACTCCATATCCGACAGGGAAGGACATTTT. Its translation is CASSYSISDREGHF.